Each of the 2 T cell receptor beta chains below was sequenced from the same sample in a study of blood T cell repertoires in COVID-19. TCRdb's table, derived via immunoSEQ multiplex PCR, lists solely in-frame clones and lacks some. The profile shows approximately 250,000 clones, approximately 85% of them singletons. Sequencing input: peripheral blood. Receptors were obtained from a middle-aged man with acute or convalescent COVID-19.

The V and J genes are TRBV9 and TRBJ2-2; possible D gene TRBD2, 5 bases. Germline V gene lookup returns CDR1 SGDLS and CDR2 YYNGEE. V lost 1 base and J 8 bases, leaving 12 bases between the germline ends. The CDR3 contains 14 residues. CDR3 sequence reads: CASSVSDSWGELFF. The DNA of the CDR3 is TGTGCCAGCAGCGTATCGGACTCATGGGGGGAGCTGTTTTTT.

The chain couples TRBV11-2 to TRBJ2-1; tentative D call: TRBD2 (7 bases). This CDR3 spans 16 amino acids. Germline-derived CDR1 and CDR2 are SGHAT and FQNNGV. The V end lost 2 bases, the J end lost 5 bases, and 16 bases lay between the germline ends. CDR3 nucleotides: TGTGCCAGCAGCTTATGGTCGGGGGGCTTCAACAATGAGCAGTTCTTC. Translated: CASSLWSGGFNNEQFF.